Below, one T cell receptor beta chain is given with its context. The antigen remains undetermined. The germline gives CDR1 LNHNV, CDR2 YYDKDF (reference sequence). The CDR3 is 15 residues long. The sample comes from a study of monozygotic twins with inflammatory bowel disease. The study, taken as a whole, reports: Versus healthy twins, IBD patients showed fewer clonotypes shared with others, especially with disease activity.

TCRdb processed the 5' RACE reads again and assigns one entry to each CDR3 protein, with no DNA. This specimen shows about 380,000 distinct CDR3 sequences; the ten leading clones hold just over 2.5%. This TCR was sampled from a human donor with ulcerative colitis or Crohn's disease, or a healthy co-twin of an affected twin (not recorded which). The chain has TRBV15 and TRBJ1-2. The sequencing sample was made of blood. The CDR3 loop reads CATSRDLGPTYGYTF.